Below are 9 T cell receptor beta chains sequenced from a single sample in a study of OX40 agonist ivuxolimab in advanced cancers. Produced via immunoSEQ multiplex PCR; TCRdb's table is partial and in-frame only. The data contain roughly 15,000 clones, about four fifths of them singletons. The material sequenced was CD4+ or CD8+ T cells sorted from blood, taken in a trial of the OX40 agonist ivuxolimab. The receptors were gathered from an adult with an advanced solid tumor such as melanoma, head and neck, liver or kidney cancer.

The chain employs TRBV7-6 and TRBJ2-5; D may be TRBD2 (5 bases). V lost 7 bases, J lost 1 base, and 13 bases lay in between. Per germline, CDR1 SGHVS and CDR2 FNYEAQ. This CDR3 contains 14 residues. In DNA form, the CDR3 reads TGTGCCAGCATCCCGAGGGCTGGCCAAGAGACCCAGTACTTC. Protein: CASIPRAGQETQYF.

V is TRBV7-9 and J is TRBJ2-7; TRBD2 matches 8 bases. V lost 8 bases and J lost 5; bases outside the gene matches: 14. Germline V gives CDR1 SEHNR, CDR2 FQNEAQ (reference sequence). The CDR3 covers 15 residues. The CDR3 DNA follows: TGTGCCAGCGGATCCCTTTGGCGGGGGGCCCACGAGCAGTACTTC. It is translated as CASGSLWRGAHEQYF.

The gene calls are TRBV9 and TRBJ2-7; the D is unclear. V was trimmed by 1 base and J by 1 base, leaving 6 bases between them. Germline V gives CDR1 SGDLS, CDR2 YYNGEE. This CDR3 region has 13 residues. In DNA, the CDR3 is TGTGCCAGCAGCGTAAATCCTTCCTACGAGCAGTACTTC. This gives the protein CASSVNPSYEQYF.

This chain links TRBV4-1 with TRBJ2-1; D is possibly TRBD1 (6 bases). The V gene's germline CDR1 is MGHRA and CDR2 YSYEKL. Deletions cut 0 bases from V and 7 bases from J, with 25 bases between. This CDR3 is built from 19 residues. CDR3 region: CASSQEGKSWAGALNEQFF. The DNA for the CDR3 is TGCGCCAGCAGCCAAGAGGGTAAGAGTTGGGCAGGGGCCCTGAATGAGCAGTTCTTC.

The J gene is TRBJ2-1, the V gene TRBV10-2; TRBD2 might be the D (6 bases). V lost 4 bases and J lost 5, with 9 bases in between. This CDR3 region has 13 residues. Germline values: CDR1 WSHSY, CDR2 SAAADI. In DNA form, the CDR3 reads TGCGCCAGCAGTGGTAGCGGCAACAATGAGCAGTTCTTC. Amino acids: CASSGSGNNEQFF.

The V gene is TRBV28, the J gene TRBJ2-3, with TRBD2 matching over 9 bases. After removal of 5 bases from V and 2 bases from J, the junction contained 11 bases not matched to a gene. The CDR3 consists of 17 residues. The germline CDR1 and CDR2 sequences are MDHEN and SYDVKM. CDR3 amino acids: CASSPPGTSRPTDTQYF. Here the CDR3 DNA reads TGTGCCAGCAGTCCCCCCGGGACTAGCAGGCCCACAGATACGCAGTATTTT.

The chain carries TRBV6-5 and TRBJ2-1, with D uncertain. V dropped 3 bases and J dropped 0 bases, with 12 bases sitting between them. Germline loops: CDR1 MNHEY, CDR2 SVGAGI. This CDR3 region has 16 residues. The CDR3 DNA follows: TGTGCCAGCAGTTATGGAGCCCTAAGCTCCTACAATGAGCAGTTCTTC. The encoded protein is CASSYGALSSYNEQFF.

This chain joins TRBV9 and TRBJ1-2, with D perhaps matching TRBD1 (6 bases). Between the trimmed V and J ends, which lost 1 base and 6 bases, there was a span of 13 bases. Germline CDR1 reads SGDLS; CDR2 reads YYNGEE. There are 14 residues in the CDR3. CDR3 sequence reads: CASSVREGEDGYTF. The CDR3 DNA follows: TGTGCCAGCAGCGTAAGAGAGGGGGAAGATGGCTACACCTTC.

The chain carries TRBV27 and TRBJ1-2, with 7 bases aligning to TRBD1. CDR1 is MNHEY and CDR2 is SMNVEV in the germline V gene (reference sequence). J was trimmed by 6 bases and V by 5 bases; bases with no gene match: 6. The CDR3 extends over 13 amino acids. CDR3 sequence (DNA): TGTGCCAGCAGTCTGACAGGGCCCAATGGCTACACCTTC. It encodes CASSLTGPNGYTF.